These 9 T cell receptor beta chains were all obtained from the same sample, sequenced in a study of beta chain features in type 1 diabetes (dated by TCRdb to the late 2010s). The protocol used for the library was the immunoSEQ multiplex PCR assay. All of the isolated RNA was reverse transcribed with the High Capacity cDNA Reverse Transcription Kit, so expressed TCRB transcripts were sequenced. TCRdb limited this immuneACCESS table to in-frame rearrangements with V and J called. A share of clones is missing; checked studies link under half to unresolved V genes, and the rest is unexplained. The sample table shows 350,000 to 450,000 clones, and approximately 13% are seen once. Together, the top ten hold 0.035% to 0.04% of the sample. The material sequenced was naive CD4+ T cells from blood. This specimen's cell subset or site label, per the study, means: true naive CD4+ T cells. These receptor sequences come from a man aged 25-40 years in good health.

This clone has only a few counts. The CDR3 here is CASSPIQGRHEQYF. The CDR3 DNA reads TGTGCCAGCAGCCCGATACAGGGGCGGCACGAGCAGTACTTC. This sequence joins TRBV11-2 and TRBJ2-7; 7 positions match TRBD1. The CDR3 has 14 residues. Germline trimming cut 5 bases from V and 5 bases from J; bases unmatched to any gene: 9. Germline CDR1 reads SGHAT; CDR2 reads FQNNGV.

There are a few counts of this clone. V gene TRBV28 combines with J gene TRBJ1-1, with D unclear. The CDR3 spans 11 residues. V was trimmed by 8 bases and J by 6 bases, leaving 10 bases between them. Germline CDR1 and CDR2: MDHEN and SYDVKM. The CDR3 region is CASVMWSEAFF. CDR3 bases: TGTGCCAGCGTTATGTGGTCTGAAGCTTTCTTT.

This clone was seen more than once but under ten times. This chain joins TRBV7-3 and TRBJ2-5, with D possibly being TRBD2 (5 bases). Trimming stripped 1 base from V and 9 bases from J, with 15 bases between. The CDR3 is 14 residues long. Per the germline V gene, CDR1 is SGHTA and CDR2 is FQGTGA. In nucleotides, the CDR3 is TGTGCCAGCAGCTTAAATGCTTTGGGCGGGTCCCAGTACTTC. Translation: CASSLNALGGSQYF.

On this clone itself: This CDR3 is also generated by other DNA sequences in the sample. The V gene is TRBV6-1, the J gene TRBJ2-3; a possible D gene is TRBD1 (6 bases). V was shortened by 1 base and J by 6 bases, with 11 bases between the two germline ends. Germline CDR1 reads MNHNS; CDR2 reads SASEGT. The CDR3 has 14 residues. DNA of the CDR3: TGTGCCAGCAGTGAAGACAGGGTGGTGGATACGCAGTATTTT. As protein: CASSEDRVVDTQYF.

The V gene is TRBV29-1, the J gene TRBJ2-1, with TRBD1 matching 11 bases. V dropped 4 bases and J dropped 7; count of bases not matched to a gene: 6. Germline V CDR1 and CDR2: SQVTM, ANQGSEA. The CDR3 sequence is 14 residues long. The CDR3 protein is CSVGPGQGVNEQFF. In DNA, the CDR3 is TGCAGCGTTGGACCGGGACAGGGGGTGAATGAGCAGTTCTTC.

The CDR3 coding sequence is TGTGCCAGCAGCTCGCGAAAGATTACTAGCGGGGAATCCTACGAGCAGTACTTC. It encodes CASSSRKITSGESYEQYF. V is TRBV11-2 and J is TRBJ2-7, with 10 bases fitting TRBD2. The CDR3 runs to 18 residues. The germline gives CDR1 SGHAT, CDR2 FQNNGV. V shed 4 bases, J shed 1 base, and the junction held 13 bases outside the gene matches.

This clone was counted between two and nine times. The chain couples TRBV7-9 to TRBJ1-1; D not certain. Germline CDR1 is SEHNR and CDR2 is FQNEAQ (reference sequence). The V and J ends lost 3 bases and 12 bases respectively, with 2 bases between them. This CDR3 spans 8 amino acids. The CDR3 loop is CASSFPFF. The DNA of the CDR3 is TGTGCCAGCAGCTTTCCTTTCTTT.

The gene calls are TRBV19 and TRBJ1-2; D may be TRBD1 (6 bases). Germline loops: CDR1 LNHDA, CDR2 SQIVND (reference sequence). V was shortened by 1 base and J by 0 bases, with 15 bases between the two germline ends. This CDR3 comprises 17 residues. The CDR3 loop reads CASSIVPGQRANYGYTF. CDR3 sequence (DNA): TGTGCCAGTAGTATAGTACCCGGACAGCGTGCTAACTATGGCTACACCTTC.

The chain links TRBV7-2 to TRBJ2-2, with 12 nucleotides matching TRBD2. This CDR3 comprises 16 residues. Germline loops: CDR1 SGHTA, CDR2 FQGNSA. With 5 bases clipped from V and 4 bases from J, the junction kept 5 bases outside the gene matches. The CDR3 loop reads CASSLSSGRGTGELFF. The DNA for the CDR3 is TGTGCCAGCAGCCTATCTAGCGGGAGGGGCACCGGGGAGCTGTTTTTT.